This T cell receptor beta chain was found in a study of cytomegalovirus exposure and HLA in healthy donors. CDR1 and CDR2 (germline): ENHRY, SYGVKD. CDR3 size: 18 residues. V shed 8 bases, J shed 1 base, and the junction held 16 bases outside the gene matches. This clone was counted between two and nine times. Primers for the PCR totalled 60 Vbeta and 13 Jbeta. Repertoires were generated with immunoSEQ multiplex PCR, while TCRdb's copy carries only in-frame clones and drops some. The sample has about 99,000 clones, roughly a tenth seen once. The specimen sequenced was PBMCs. The chain has TRBV10-3 and TRBJ2-2, with 7 bases matching TRBD2. The sequence came from a man aged 35-49 years in good health and CMV-seropositive. The CDR3 region has the DNA TGTGCCATCCGAGCGGGGATCGAGCGGGCATTGAACACCGGGGAGCTGTTTTTT. Amino acids: CAIRAGIERALNTGELFF.